This entry features one TCR beta chain sequence. V was clipped by 1 base and J by 1 base; unmatched bases: 6. The CDR3 has 16 residues. Germline V CDR1 and CDR2: SGHRS, YFSETQ. The entry originates in a study of radiation and T cells in renal cell carcinoma. Measured with immunoSEQ multiplex PCR; TCRdb has only the in-frame clones, and not every one. The repertoire consists of about 120,000 clones, with 81% occurring once and the leading ten covering roughly 5.9%. Regarding time point: blood 2 weeks post-SBRT. The treatment here: 15 Gy SBRT to primary tumor, nephrectomy 4 weeks later. Sample: blood, taken from a patient whose treatment included radiotherapy and nephrectomy. This sequence joins TRBV5-1 and TRBJ2-5; the match to TRBD1 covers 8 bases. The TCR was taken from a man in his forties or fifties with renal cell carcinoma. This CDR3 is CASSLLTGGGQETQYF. The CDR3 nucleotides are TGCGCCAGCAGCTTGCTCACAGGGGGAGGCCAAGAGACCCAGTACTTC. Complete variable domain (other parts from reference TRBV5-1 and TRBJ2-5): KAGVTQTPRYLIKTRGQQVTLSCSPISGHRSVSWYQQTPGQGLQFLFEYFSETQRNKGNFPGRFSGRQFSNSRSEMNVSTLELGDSALYLCASSLLTGGGQETQYFGPGTRLLVL.